These 14 T cell receptor beta chains were all obtained from the same sample, sequenced in a study of T cell responses to AZD1222 COVID-19 vaccine. The protocol was immunoSEQ multiplex PCR, while the TCRdb copy is restricted to in-frame clones and leaves out a portion. The repertoire holds about 89,000 clones, 70% to 90% seen once, with approximately 5% in the top ten. Sequenced material: peripheral blood, taken 28 days after the second AZD1222 dose. The receptor set was obtained from an adult who received the AZD1222 COVID-19 vaccine.

V and J are TRBV5-1 and TRBJ1-5; maybe TRBD1 (6 bases). V was trimmed by 2 bases and J by 9 bases, leaving 18 bases between them. In germline, CDR1 is SGHRS, CDR2 YFSETQ. This CDR3 is 15 amino acids long. The CDR3 sequence is CASSFDGSEGGPQHF. The DNA for the CDR3 is TGCGCCAGCAGCTTCGACGGATCCGAAGGGGGGCCCCAGCATTTT.

This clone appeared a few times. The chain joins TRBV29-1 to TRBJ1-1; D unresolved. The CDR3 runs 13 residues. Deletions cut 1 base from V and 0 bases from J, with 6 bases between. Germline V gives CDR1 SQVTM, CDR2 ANQGSEA. This CDR3 reads CSVEAAMNTEAFF. DNA of the CDR3: TGCAGCGTTGAAGCCGCGATGAACACTGAAGCTTTCTTT.

V gene TRBV5-1 combines with J gene TRBJ2-2, with no clear D. This CDR3 is built from 16 residues. Germline CDR1 and CDR2: SGHRS and YFSETQ. The germline V and J ends were trimmed by 2 bases and 0 bases, with 11 bases remaining between them. The CDR3 here is CASSLGRGTNTGELFF. The CDR3 DNA sequence: TGCGCCAGCAGCTTAGGCCGCGGAACGAACACCGGGGAGCTGTTTTTT.

This chain joins TRBV5-6 and TRBJ1-1; maybe TRBD1 (5 bases). CDR1 and CDR2 (germline): SGHDT, YYEEEE. Deletions cut 2 bases from V and 11 bases from J, with 31 bases between. The CDR3 is made up of 18 amino acids. CDR3 sequence reads: CASSFWFRFGQGREGAFF. The CDR3 region has the DNA TGTGCCAGCAGCTTTTGGTTTCGGTTTGGGCAGGGAAGGGAGGGCGCTTTCTTT.

This CDR3 reads CASSPLRGRRSGYTF. CDR3 coding DNA: TGTGCCAGCAGCCCACTCAGGGGGCGGCGGAGCGGCTACACCTTC. This chain joins TRBV11-2 and TRBJ1-2; 8 bases are a match to TRBD1. CDR1 is SGHAT and CDR2 is FQNNGV in the germline V gene. The CDR3 covers 15 residues. V trimming: 5 bases; J trimming: 8 bases; junction bases outside the gene matches: 13.

This chain uses TRBV5-1 with TRBJ1-2; D is uncertain. The V and J ends lost 3 bases and 4 bases respectively, with 10 bases between them. Germline V lookup: CDR1 SGHRS, CDR2 YFSETQ. The CDR3 covers 13 residues. In nucleotides, the CDR3 is TGCGCCAGCAGCTCAACGGCCCTCTATGGCTACACCTTC. Encoded protein: CASSSTALYGYTF.

J is TRBJ1-2 and V is TRBV7-9; D perhaps matches TRBD1 (5 bases). Germline V lookup: CDR1 SEHNR, CDR2 FQNEAQ (reference sequence). The CDR3 spans 14 residues. Deletions cut 0 bases from V and 13 bases from J, with 18 bases between. CDR3 residues: CASSLARDGPRCTF. The CDR3 DNA reads as TGTGCCAGCAGCTTAGCCAGGGATGGGCCCAGGTGCACCTTC.

The rearrangement joins TRBV5-5 to TRBJ1-1; D gene uncertain. There are 12 residues in the CDR3. V was shortened by 2 bases and J by 5 bases, with 7 bases between the two germline ends. In germline, CDR1 is SGHKS, CDR2 YYEKEE (reference sequence). In DNA, the CDR3 is TGTGCCAGCAGCTTTTCGGGGACTGAAGCTTTCTTT. As protein: CASSFSGTEAFF. The full variable domain, rest sourced from reference TRBV5-5 and TRBJ1-1, is DAGVTQSPTHLIKTRGQQVTLRCSPISGHKSVSWYQQVLGQGPQFIFQYYEKEERGRGNFPDRFSARQFPNYSSELNVNALLLGDSALYLCASSFSGTEAFFGQGTRLTVV.

The chain has TRBV29-1 and TRBJ2-7, with D perhaps TRBD1 (6 bases). The CDR3 is 14 amino acids. V was pared by 7 bases and J by 0 bases, with 16 bases between. Germline assignment: CDR1 SQVTM and CDR2 ANQGSEA. The DNA for the CDR3 is TGCAGCGCCGAAGGTACAGGGCCCTCCTACGAGCAGTACTTC. Encoded protein: CSAEGTGPSYEQYF.

The rearrangement uses TRBV3-1 (or the pseudogene TRBV3-2) and TRBJ2-1, with 8 bases fitting TRBD1. Germline-derived CDR1 and CDR2 are LGHDT and YNNKEL (reference sequence). The CDR3 is 14 residues long. V lost 1 base to trimming and J lost 7 bases; unmatched junction nucleotides: 3. In nucleotides, the CDR3 is TGTGCCAGCAGCCAAGGACAGGGGTTGAATGAGCAGTTCTTC. Translated, it gives CASSQGQGLNEQFF.

J is TRBJ2-1 and V is TRBV6-5, with D tentatively TRBD2 (5 bases). The CDR3 sequence is 15 residues long. Germline CDR1 MNHEY, CDR2 SVGAGI. V was clipped by 4 bases and J by 8 bases, with 18 bases between them. Written as DNA, the CDR3 is TGTGCCAGCAGTTCCCCTACTAGTTTTAACGATGAGCAGTTCTTC. It encodes CASSSPTSFNDEQFF.

The chain carries TRBV5-1 and TRBJ1-4; 9 nucleotides align to TRBD1. V gave up 4 bases and J gave up 6 bases; unmatched junction bases: 1. CDR3 length equals 13 residues. Germline lookup yields CDR1 SGHRS and CDR2 YFSETQ. The chain's CDR3 is CASSRTGDEKLFF. CDR3 sequence (DNA): TGCGCCAGCAGCCGGACAGGGGATGAAAAACTGTTTTTT.

This chain connects TRBV6-5 to TRBJ2-7; 7 bases match TRBD1. Germline assignment: CDR1 MNHEY and CDR2 SVGAGI. The V segment lost 0 bases and the J segment 7 bases; nucleotides outside the gene matches: 9. This CDR3 is built from 15 residues. The DNA of the CDR3 is TGTGCCAGCAGTTACTCGACACAGGGGCGAAGGGAGCAGTACTTC. This codes for CASSYSTQGRREQYF.

The J gene is TRBJ1-3, the V gene TRBV9; D is unresolved. CDR3 length: 20 residues. Germline CDR1 SGDLS, CDR2 YYNGEE. V lost 3 bases to trimming and J lost 0 bases, with 25 bases between them. The CDR3 coding sequence is TGTGCCAGCAGCGCCCATCCGTCCGGAAGGTTCCCTATCTCTGGAAACACCATATATTTT. This translates into CASSAHPSGRFPISGNTIYF. Drawing the rest from reference TRBV9 and TRBJ1-3, the complete variable domain is DSGVTQTPKHLITATGQRVTLRCSPRSGDLSVYWYQQSLDQGLQFLIQYYNGEERAKGNILERFSAQQFPDLHSELNLSSLELGDSALYFCASSAHPSGRFPISGNTIYFGEGSWLTVV.